This entry lists 24 T cell receptor beta chains sequenced from one sample in a study of PD-1 blockade in classical Hodgkin lymphoma (TCRdb year 2020). Per the publication, the time point label means: cycle 2 day 1 (C2D1) of nivolumab. All trial patients had relapsed after autologous stem cell transplantation, with cohorts A, B and C differing in prior brentuximab vedotin exposure. Library method: the immunoSEQ multiplex PCR assay. TCRdb obtained this table from immuneACCESS and retained in-frame rearrangements with V and J assigned. These tables miss some clones; where compared with another copy, unresolved V genes account for less than half of the shortfall, and the remainder is unexplained. Counted in this sample were more than 140,000 clones; just under 80% of them appeared once. Roughly 9.8% of the sample rests with the top ten. The source was peripheral blood mononuclear cells (PBMCs), collected before the second cycle of nivolumab. These receptors were collected from a human donor with classical Hodgkin lymphoma.

This chain uses TRBV6-6 with TRBJ1-1; no clear D gene. The germline CDR1 and CDR2 sequences are MNHNY and SVGAGI (reference sequence). V lost 6 bases, J lost 7 bases, and 12 bases lay in between. The CDR3 is 12 residues long. The CDR3 here is CASSRDRSEAFF. CDR3 sequence (DNA): TGTGCCAGCAGCCGCGATCGTAGTGAAGCTTTCTTT.

The V call is TRBV7-8, the J call TRBJ2-1; D uncertain. Germline loops: CDR1 SGHVS, CDR2 FQNEAQ. The CDR3 sequence is 12 residues long. The V end lost 3 bases, the J end lost 6 bases, and 6 bases lay between the germline ends. This CDR3 is CASSFIPNEQFF. DNA of the CDR3: TGTGCCAGCAGCTTTATACCCAATGAGCAGTTCTTC. The full variable domain, completed using reference TRBV7-8 and TRBJ2-1, is GAGVSQSPRYKVAKRGQDVALRCDPISGHVSLFWYQQALGQGPEFLTYFQNEAQLDKSGLPSDRFFAERPEGSVSTLKIQRTQQEDSAVYLCASSFIPNEQFFGPGTRLTVL.

J is TRBJ2-5 and V is TRBV6-4; the D gene is possibly TRBD1 (7 bases). From germline, CDR1 is MRHNA and CDR2 SNTAGT. Trimming took off 2 bases at V and 4 bases at J, with 20 bases between the two ends. The CDR3 covers 17 residues. The CDR3 loop is CASSDPTRAGGGETQYF. CDR3 nucleotide sequence: TGTGCCAGCAGTGACCCTACTAGGGCAGGGGGAGGAGAGACCCAGTACTTC.

The V gene is TRBV28, the J gene TRBJ2-7; weak D call: TRBD1 (5 bases). The length of the CDR3 is 13 residues. Between the trimmed V and J ends, which lost 11 bases and 4 bases, there was a span of 18 bases. In germline, CDR1 is MDHEN, CDR2 SYDVKM. The CDR3 coding sequence is TGTGCCTGCCAGGGCGTCCCGAGATACGAGCAGTACTTC. Translating it yields CACQGVPRYEQYF.

The genes are TRBV19 and TRBJ2-1; D gene unclear. V lost 3 bases and J 6 bases, leaving 3 bases between the germline ends. Germline CDR1 reads LNHDA; CDR2 reads SQIVND (reference sequence). CDR3 length equals 11 residues. The CDR3 region has the DNA TGTGCCAGTAGTATCCTCAATGAGCAGTTCTTC. It encodes CASSILNEQFF.

In its sample, this clone was seen a few times. The chain employs TRBV7-9 and TRBJ2-3, with D perhaps TRBD1 (5 bases). Germline CDR1 and CDR2: SEHNR and FQNEAQ (reference sequence). The V gene lost 6 bases and the J gene lost 7 bases, with 11 bases spanning the gap. The CDR3 is made up of 12 amino acids. CDR3 residues: CASRAQGYTQYF. The DNA for the CDR3 is TGTGCCAGCAGGGCTCAGGGATATACGCAGTATTTT.

The CDR3: CASSEARTGTHTQYF. CDR3 sequence (DNA): TGTGCCAGCAGTGAAGCGCGGACAGGGACCCATACGCAGTATTTT. The V gene is TRBV6-1, the J gene TRBJ2-3; TRBD1 matches at 8 bases. Germline lookup yields CDR1 MNHNS and CDR2 SASEGT. V trimming: 0 bases; J trimming: 7 bases; junction bases outside the gene matches: 6. The CDR3 is made up of 15 amino acids.

The V gene is TRBV9, the J gene TRBJ2-3, with D possibly TRBD1 on 5 matching bases. This CDR3 has 14 residues. Germline V gives CDR1 SGDLS, CDR2 YYNGEE. The V end lost 0 bases, the J end lost 0 bases, and 5 bases lay between the germline ends. The CDR3 sequence: CASSVAGSTDTQYF. In DNA, the CDR3 is TGTGCCAGCAGCGTAGCAGGGAGCACAGATACGCAGTATTTT.

The rearrangement links TRBV7-9 to TRBJ2-7; 8 bases line up with TRBD1. This CDR3 is 16 amino acids long. V trimming: 6 bases; J trimming: 0 bases; junction bases outside the gene matches: 10. In germline, CDR1 is SEHNR, CDR2 FQNEAQ (reference sequence). The CDR3 sequence is CASSQRQGPSSYEQYF. The CDR3 DNA follows: TGTGCCAGCAGTCAACGACAGGGGCCGAGCTCCTACGAGCAGTACTTC.

The sample holds a few counts of this clone. The chain is built from TRBV28 and TRBJ2-6; 7 nucleotides line up with TRBD1. V was pared by 9 bases and J by 0 bases, with 8 bases of the junction left unmatched. The length of the CDR3 is 16 residues. CDR1 is MDHEN and CDR2 is SYDVKM in the germline V gene. CDR3 nucleotides: TGTGCCAGTTGGGGGACAGTCCTCTCTGGGGCCAACGTCCTGACTTTC. This translates into CASWGTVLSGANVLTF.

This clone was counted a few times. This chain uses TRBV28 with TRBJ2-5; 11 bases are shared with TRBD2. The germline CDR1 and CDR2 sequences are MDHEN and SYDVKM. J lost 0 bases, V lost 0 bases, and 0 bases had no gene match. The length of the CDR3 is 16 residues. CDR3 DNA: TGTGCCAGCAGTTTATGGACTAGCGGGGACCAAGAGACCCAGTACTTC. Protein sequence: CASSLWTSGDQETQYF.

The genes are TRBV19 and TRBJ1-2; 10 bases match TRBD1. The CDR3 runs 11 residues. Germline CDR1 reads LNHDA; CDR2 reads SQIVND (reference sequence). Germline trimming cut 11 bases from V and 5 bases from J; bases unmatched to any gene: 2. DNA for the CDR3: TGTGCCTCGGGACAGGGGTATGGCTACACCTTC. This translates into CASGQGYGYTF.

This clone has more than one count but fewer than ten. The rearrangement links TRBV10-3 to TRBJ2-5, with D unclear. This CDR3 has 13 residues. With 7 bases removed from V and 1 base from J, the gap between germline ends came to 10 bases. Germline loops: CDR1 ENHRY, CDR2 SYGVKD. The CDR3, as DNA: TGTGCCATCACCCGTTCATTCCAAGAGACCCAGTACTTC. Protein: CAITRSFQETQYF.

In this sample, this clone turned up a few times. The same CDR3 also results from other DNA sequences found in this sample. The genes are TRBV4-2 and TRBJ2-2, with D perhaps given as TRBD1 or TRBD2 (5 bases each). Trimming shortened V by 1 base and J by 0 bases, and 9 bases separated the two germline ends. Germline CDR1 LGHNA, CDR2 YNFKEQ. The length of the CDR3 is 16 residues. In DNA form, the CDR3 reads TGTGCCAGCAGCCAAGGGGACGCCGCGAACACCGGGGAGCTGTTTTTT. Its protein product is CASSQGDAANTGELFF.

The rearrangement uses TRBV6-5 and TRBJ2-7; 7 bases agree with TRBD2. V gave up 6 bases and J gave up 0 bases; unmatched junction bases: 2. This CDR3 region has 13 residues. Per the germline V gene, CDR1 is MNHEY and CDR2 is SVGAGI. CDR3 protein: CASRSGDSYEQYF. The CDR3 bases are TGTGCCAGCAGGAGCGGGGACTCCTACGAGCAGTACTTC.

This clone was seen a single time. The chain combines TRBV25-1 with TRBJ2-3; TRBD2 matches at 9 bases. With V trimmed by 3 bases and J by 6 bases, 7 bases remained unmatched. The CDR3 is 15 residues long. Per the germline V gene, CDR1 is MGHDK and CDR2 is SYGVNS. This chain's CDR3 is CASSDSGGYGDTQYF. The CDR3 DNA sequence: TGTGCCAGCAGTGATAGCGGGGGATACGGGGATACGCAGTATTTT.

As DNA, the CDR3 is TGTGCCAGCAGATGGACTAGCGGATCTTCCTACGAGCAGTACTTC. This sequence encodes CASRWTSGSSYEQYF. The J gene is TRBJ2-7, the V gene TRBV6-6, with 10 bases lining up with TRBD2. The germline V gene has CDR1 MNHNY and CDR2 SVGAGI (reference sequence). This CDR3 comprises 15 residues. Germline trimming cut 6 bases from V and 1 base from J; bases unmatched to any gene: 6.

V and J are TRBV10-3 and TRBJ1-1, with D maybe TRBD1 (5 bases). Trimming pared 10 bases from V and 2 bases from J, leaving 8 bases between. The length of the CDR3 is 11 residues. Germline V gene data show CDR1 as ENHRY and CDR2 as SYGVKD. The CDR3, as DNA: TGTGCCACCAGGGCAAACACTGAAGCTTTCTTT. This translates into CATRANTEAFF.

The sample holds many counts of this clone. This chain uses TRBV11-2 with TRBJ1-2; unclear D gene. This CDR3 contains 13 residues. Germline V CDR1 and CDR2: SGHAT, FQNNGV. The germline V and J ends were trimmed by 7 bases and 5 bases, with 14 bases remaining between them. For the CDR3, the DNA is TGTGCCAGCAACCGGGTCTTCGGTTATGGCTACACCTTC. Its protein is CASNRVFGYGYTF. Full variable domain (missing parts from reference TRBV11-2 and TRBJ1-2): EAGVAQSPRYKIIEKRQSVAFWCNPISGHATLYWYQQILGQGPKLLIQFQNNGVVDDSQLPKDRFSAERLKGVDSTLKIQPAKLEDSAVYLCASNRVFGYGYTFGSGTRLTVV.

The chain has TRBV11-2 and TRBJ1-2, with 7 bases matching TRBD1. Trimming at V came to 4 bases and at J to 5 bases, leaving 10 bases not matched to a gene. CDR3 length equals 15 residues. CDR1 SGHAT and CDR2 FQNNGV come from the germline V gene. CDR3: CASSYSTGVGYGYTF. In DNA, the CDR3 is TGTGCCAGCAGCTACTCCACAGGGGTAGGATATGGCTACACCTTC. Full variable domain (rest looked up from reference TRBV11-2 and TRBJ1-2): EAGVAQSPRYKIIEKRQSVAFWCNPISGHATLYWYQQILGQGPKLLIQFQNNGVVDDSQLPKDRFSAERLKGVDSTLKIQPAKLEDSAVYLCASSYSTGVGYGYTFGSGTRLTVV.

This chain connects TRBV7-2 to TRBJ2-5; a weak D match, TRBD1 (6 bases). The CDR3 runs 15 residues. Germline CDR1 SGHTA, CDR2 FQGNSA. Trimming took off 1 base at V and 5 bases at J, with 14 bases between the two ends. The CDR3 region is CASSLVNRVLETQYF. CDR3 in DNA: TGTGCCAGCAGCTTAGTAAACAGGGTCCTGGAGACCCAGTACTTC.

The chain employs TRBV5-6 and TRBJ1-2; 7 bases align to TRBD1. Germline CDR1 is SGHDT and CDR2 is YYEEEE. The junction had 11 bases not matched to a gene; V was cut back by 2 bases and J by 4 bases. This CDR3 comprises 16 residues. CDR3 DNA sequence: TGTGCCAGCAGCTTTATTGCAGCAGGGGGAGTCTATGGCTACACCTTC. Protein sequence: CASSFIAAGGVYGYTF.

CDR3 residues: CAISGTGVYEQYF. The CDR3 nucleotides read TGTGCCATCTCTGGGACAGGGGTTTACGAGCAGTACTTC. V is TRBV10-3 and J is TRBJ2-7; 10 nucleotides align to TRBD1. The CDR3 length is 13 residues. J gave up 4 bases and V 8 bases, and 5 bases lay outside the gene matches. Germline loops: CDR1 ENHRY, CDR2 SYGVKD.

V is TRBV19 and J is TRBJ2-3, with 8 bases aligning to TRBD2. The V segment lost 0 bases and the J segment 2 bases; nucleotides outside the gene matches: 7. CDR1 is LNHDA, CDR2 SQIVND, per germline (reference sequence). This CDR3 contains 17 residues. The CDR3 region is CASSIEPSGLDTDTQYF. The CDR3 nucleotides are TGTGCCAGTAGTATAGAGCCTAGCGGGCTTGACACAGATACGCAGTATTTT. Based on the CDR3 plus reference TRBV19 and TRBJ2-3, the full variable domain is DGGITQSPKYLFRKEGQNVTLSCEQNLNHDAMYWYRQDPGQGLRLIYYSQIVNDFQKGDIAEGYSVSREKKESFPLTVTSAQKNPTAFYLCASSIEPSGLDTDTQYFGPGTRLTVL.